The TCR beta chain described here comes from a study of siplizumab effects on memory and regulatory T cells. General observations from the study: In roughly 80-96% of proliferating CD4+ or CD8+ clones, a naive or memory phenotype could not be assigned. Memory cells seemed less diverse than naive T cells, which also seemed major contributors to the alloresponse. Whether proliferating Tregs in siplizumab cultures suppress was not functionally confirmed.

This CDR3 has 13 residues. The germline V and J ends were trimmed by 0 bases and 3 bases, with 6 bases remaining between them. The germline V gene encodes CDR1 SGHDN and CDR2 FVKESK. Sequencing used immunoSEQ multiplex PCR; TCRdb keeps in-frame clones, though not all of them. Of 110,000 or so clones in the sample, about 93% were seen once. About this clone: Its cognate antigen is unknown.

This rearrangement joins TRBV14 to TRBJ2-7, with a tentative D call TRBD1 (6 bases). The sequence was collected from a human donor in good health. Source material: CD4+ T cells sorted from blood. The CDR3 DNA reads TGTGCCAGCAGCCAAGAGGGACACTACGAGCAGTACTTC. It encodes CASSQEGHYEQYF.